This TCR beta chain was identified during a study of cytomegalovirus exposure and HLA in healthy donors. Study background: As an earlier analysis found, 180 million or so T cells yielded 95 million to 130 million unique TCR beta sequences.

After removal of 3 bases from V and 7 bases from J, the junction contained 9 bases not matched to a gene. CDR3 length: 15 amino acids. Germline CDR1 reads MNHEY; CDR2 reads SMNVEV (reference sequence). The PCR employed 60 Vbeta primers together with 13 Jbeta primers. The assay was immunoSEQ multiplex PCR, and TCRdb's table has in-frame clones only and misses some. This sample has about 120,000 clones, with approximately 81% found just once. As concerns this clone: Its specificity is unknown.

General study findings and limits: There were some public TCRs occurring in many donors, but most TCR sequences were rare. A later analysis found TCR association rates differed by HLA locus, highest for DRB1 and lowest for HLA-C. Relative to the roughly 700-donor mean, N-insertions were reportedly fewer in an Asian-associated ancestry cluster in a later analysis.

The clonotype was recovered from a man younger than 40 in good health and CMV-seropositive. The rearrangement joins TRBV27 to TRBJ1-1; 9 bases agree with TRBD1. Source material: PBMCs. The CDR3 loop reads CASSFIGTGSFEAFF. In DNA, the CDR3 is TGTGCCAGCAGTTTCATTGGGACAGGGTCATTTGAAGCTTTCTTT.